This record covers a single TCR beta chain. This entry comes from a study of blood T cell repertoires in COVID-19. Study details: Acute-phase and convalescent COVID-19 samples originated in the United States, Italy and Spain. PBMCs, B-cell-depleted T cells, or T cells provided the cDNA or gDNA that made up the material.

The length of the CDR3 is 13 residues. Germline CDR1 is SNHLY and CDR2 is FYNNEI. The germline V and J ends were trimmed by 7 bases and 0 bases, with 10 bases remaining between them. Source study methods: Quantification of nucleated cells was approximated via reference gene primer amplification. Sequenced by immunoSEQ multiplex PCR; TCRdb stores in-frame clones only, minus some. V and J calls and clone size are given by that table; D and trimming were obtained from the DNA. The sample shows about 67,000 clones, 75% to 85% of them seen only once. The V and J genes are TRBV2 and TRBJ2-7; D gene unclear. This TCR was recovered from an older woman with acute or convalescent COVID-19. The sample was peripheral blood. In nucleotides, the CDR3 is TGTGCCAGCACCGTCCTAAGCTCCTACGAGCAGTACTTC. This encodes CASTVLSSYEQYF.